This T cell receptor (beta chain) stems from a study of T cells after yellow fever vaccination. Study information: Libraries from low-cell-number fractions were prepared with the SMART-Seq v4 Ultra Low Input RNA kit.

The CDR3 consists of 16 residues. With 1 base clipped from V and 1 base from J, the junction kept 6 bases outside the gene matches. The germline gives CDR1 SGHVS, CDR2 FQNEAQ. TCRdb reprocessed the 5' RACE reads with MiXCR, giving one entry per CDR3 protein. The sample contains some 200,000 distinct CDR3 sequences, 9.5% to 11% of which appear only once. This chain joins TRBV7-8 and TRBJ2-5; 7 nucleotides line up with TRBD1. Specimen: CD8+ T cells sorted from PBMCs, collected 15 days after the yellow fever booster vaccination. The receptor comes from a man aged 18 to 30 who received the YFV17D yellow fever vaccine. The CDR3 DNA follows: TGTGCCAGCAGCTTAGGCCTAGGGACAGCCCAAGAGACCCAGTACTTC. Encoded protein: CASSLGLGTAQETQYF.